This TCR beta chain is drawn from a study of blood T cell repertoires in COVID-19. Study at large: Sample material is recorded as cDNA or gDNA derived from T cells, B-cell-depleted T cells, or PBMCs.

This clone is a singleton in its sample. Authors' methods: Scientists estimated how many nucleated cells there were by amplifying reference gene primers. Only in-frame clones appear in the TCRdb table, and some are missing; sequencing was by immunoSEQ multiplex PCR. That table supplies the V and J calls and clone size; D and trimming were determined from the DNA. This table has some 270,000 clones, approximately 85% appearing once. Seattle enrolled patients during active infection and tracked them longitudinally. There are 17 residues in the CDR3. V lost 4 bases and J lost 4; bases outside the gene matches: 14. In germline, CDR1 is MNHEY, CDR2 SVGEGT.

The clonotype was recovered from a human donor with COVID-19, enrolled during active disease. The donor label of this sample is uncertain. The source material was peripheral blood. The chain combines TRBV6-2 or TRBV6-3 with TRBJ1-1, with 8 bases aligning to TRBD1. Here the CDR3 reads CASSSVKQTGDVTEAFF. DNA for the CDR3: TGTGCCAGCAGTTCGGTGAAGCAGACAGGGGATGTCACTGAAGCTTTCTTT.